This T cell receptor (beta chain) was profiled in a study of T cells in localized non-small cell lung cancer. Study results and limitations: Of the tissues analyzed, uninvolved adjacent lung showed maximal T cell clonality, greater than tumor. When the top 100 tumor clones were examined, a median about 60 of them also appeared in the adjacent lung, which was paired and uninvolved.

V was shortened by 0 bases and J by 2 bases, with 17 bases between the two germline ends. Germline V gene lookup returns CDR1 LGHNA and CDR2 YSLEER. The CDR3 covers 17 residues. Clones were read by immunoSEQ multiplex PCR, and TCRdb kept only the in-frame ones, dropping some. Of 14,000 or so clones listed, 89% are singletons. There are a few counts of this clone. Its specificity is unknown. The sequencing here drew on peripheral blood mononuclear cells, taken before any cancer treatment. The rearrangement joins TRBV4-3 to TRBJ2-7; possible D gene TRBD1, 5 bases. The sequence derives from a man between 40 and 75 years old with stage III lung adenocarcinoma. CDR3 amino acids: CASSQDLRGRSTYEQYF. The CDR3 coding sequence is TGCGCCAGCAGCCAAGATCTTAGGGGCAGGTCTACCTACGAGCAGTACTTC.